The present TCR beta chain was sequenced within a study of T cell repertoires in cytomegalovirus infection. As for the study in general: Shared public TCR beta signatures pointed to both CMV infection and a matching HLA type. General observations from the study: Identification of carriers of CMV plus the relevant HLA was achieved through cumulative public TCR beta family frequency. Predominance within the ex vivo response was attributable to HLA-C-restricted CMV-specific TCR beta clonotypes.

TCRdb fed the reads into MiXCR, producing one record per CDR3 protein. Among around 490,000 distinct CDR3 sequences listed, less than 30% were seen once. In the case of this clonotype: Its antigen is not identified.

CDR1 is SEHNR and CDR2 is FQNEAQ in the germline V gene (reference sequence). CDR3 length equals 17 residues. Trimming took off 0 bases at V and 0 bases at J, with 11 bases between the two ends. This sequence was found in a human donor in good health (CMV status not recorded). Some clones in this sample may be carry-over from other donors' samples. V gene TRBV7-9 combines with J gene TRBJ1-4; D is unclear. Specimen: PBMCs. The CDR3 spells CASSLALTQTTNEKLFF. CDR3 nucleotides: TGTGCCAGCAGCTTAGCGCTAACCCAAACAACTAATGAAAAACTGTTTTTT.